A single sample is the source of the 29 T cell receptor beta chains below, sequenced in a study of beta chain features in type 1 diabetes. The study reverse transcribed the entire isolated RNA, so it sequenced expressed TCRB transcripts. Produced via immunoSEQ multiplex PCR; TCRdb's table is partial and in-frame only. The sample yields 860,000 or so clones, about a sixth seen once. The sample taken for sequencing was naive CD4+ T cells from blood. The source of these receptors is a woman in her late teens or twenties in good health.

This chain joins TRBV6-5 and TRBJ1-1; the match to TRBD1 covers 7 bases. V shed 0 bases and J 11 bases; nucleotides not matched to a gene: 9. Looked up from germline, CDR1 is MNHEY and CDR2 is SVGAGI. The length of the CDR3 is 14 residues. The CDR3 nucleotides are TGTGCCAGCAGTTACTCGAGACAGGGTCCGGGGGCTTTCTTT. Amino acids: CASSYSRQGPGAFF.

The chain has TRBV5-6 and TRBJ1-1; TRBD1 matches 7 bases. This CDR3 comprises 14 residues. The V gene end was trimmed by 6 bases and the J gene end by 3 bases; junction bases not matched to a gene: 8. The germline V gene encodes CDR1 SGHDT and CDR2 YYEEEE. The DNA for the CDR3 is TGTGCCAGCAACCGACAGGGATTGTACACTGAAGCTTTCTTT. Its translation is CASNRQGLYTEAFF.

The chain recombines TRBV6-6 with TRBJ2-4; D unresolved. CDR3 size: 11 residues. Trimming cost V 6 bases and J 11 bases, with 11 bases left between them. The V gene's germline CDR1 is MNHNY and CDR2 SVGAGI (reference sequence). The CDR3 reads CASSELKVQYF. CDR3 bases: TGTGCCAGCAGCGAACTTAAAGTTCAGTACTTC.

The rearrangement joins TRBV28 to TRBJ2-7, with D tentatively TRBD2 (6 bases). V was cut by 9 bases and J by 6 bases, with 21 bases left in between. The CDR3 has 14 amino acids. Germline V gene sequence: CDR1 MDHEN, CDR2 SYDVKM. The CDR3, as DNA: TGTGCCAGTCTACCCCCAGGTGGAGGGGTCGAGCAGTACTTC. It encodes CASLPPGGGVEQYF.

This clone showed up just a few times. The V call is TRBV7-2, the J call TRBJ2-7; 7 positions agree with TRBD2. Unmatched junction bases numbered 6, after V lost 5 bases and J lost 2 bases. This CDR3 is 14 amino acids long. Per the germline V gene, CDR1 is SGHTA and CDR2 is FQGNSA. CDR3 DNA sequence: TGTGCCAGCAGCCAGGGAGCGGGAACCTACGAGCAGTACTTC. This encodes CASSQGAGTYEQYF.

As concerns this clone: This sample includes further DNA sequences coding for the same CDR3. The V call is TRBV2, the J call TRBJ2-5; D is unclear. CDR3 size: 11 residues. Germline V lookup: CDR1 SNHLY, CDR2 FYNNEI. Trimming removed 2 bases at V and 5 bases at J, with 3 bases between. The CDR3 reads CASSEKETQYF. CDR3 sequence (DNA): TGTGCCAGCAGTGAAAAGGAGACCCAGTACTTC.

The chain is built from TRBV14 and TRBJ1-2; D may be TRBD1 (6 bases). Germline lookup yields CDR1 SGHDN and CDR2 FVKESK. The CDR3 extends over 12 amino acids. The germline V and J ends were trimmed by 2 bases and 9 bases, with 10 bases remaining between them. In DNA, the CDR3 is TGTGCCAGCAGCCAAACAGGGAGGCGCTACACCTTC. Its protein is CASSQTGRRYTF.

The chain couples TRBV5-6 to TRBJ2-1; D ambiguous. The germline V and J ends were trimmed by 4 bases and 8 bases, with 25 bases remaining between them. The CDR3 extends over 17 amino acids. From germline, CDR1 is SGHDT and CDR2 YYEEEE. The CDR3: CASSRAALSVRRDEQFF. The CDR3 DNA is TGTGCCAGCAGCCGAGCAGCTCTGTCCGTCCGACGGGATGAGCAGTTCTTC.

The CDR3 region is CSAPGYSGYTF. DNA for the CDR3: TGCAGTGCTCCAGGGTATAGTGGCTACACCTTC. The chain uses TRBV20-1 and TRBJ1-2; TRBD1 is a possible D gene (5 bases). Germline CDR1 is DFQATT and CDR2 is SNEGSKA (reference sequence). CDR3 length: 11 residues. The V gene lost 5 bases and the J gene lost 7 bases, with 11 bases spanning the gap.

This clone was observed a few times. V and J are TRBV4-3 and TRBJ2-1; 11 bases map to TRBD2. Germline lookup yields CDR1 LGHNA and CDR2 YSLEER. V lost 0 bases, J lost 6 bases, and 7 bases stayed unmatched. CDR3 size: 17 residues. The CDR3 protein is CASSQEDSGRVGNEQFF. As DNA, the CDR3 is TGCGCCAGCAGCCAAGAGGATAGCGGGAGGGTGGGCAATGAGCAGTTCTTC.

This clone was counted between two and nine times. Here the CDR3 reads CASSESPRETQYF. The CDR3 DNA reads as TGTGCCAGCAGTGAATCCCCACGGGAGACCCAGTACTTC. V gene TRBV25-1 combines with J gene TRBJ2-5; the D is unclear. Between the trimmed V and J ends, which lost 1 base and 5 bases, there was a span of 8 bases. CDR3 length equals 13 residues. Germline values: CDR1 MGHDK, CDR2 SYGVNS. The full variable domain, its missing parts supplied by reference TRBV25-1 and TRBJ2-5, is EADIYQTPRYLVIGTGKKITLECSQTMGHDKMYWYQQDPGMELHLIHYSYGVNSTEKGDLSSESTVSRIRTEHFPLTLESARPSHTSQYLCASSESPRETQYFGPGTRLLVL.

This sequence joins TRBV14 and TRBJ2-7; D possibly matches TRBD1 or TRBD2 (5 bases each). The CDR3 consists of 14 residues. The germline V gene has CDR1 SGHDN and CDR2 FVKESK. V lost 6 bases and J lost 0, with 12 bases in between. The CDR3 bases are TGTGCCAGCAGGGGACGACTAATCTCCTACGAGCAGTACTTC. Its translation: CASRGRLISYEQYF.

The chain employs TRBV29-1 and TRBJ1-5; D is unclear. The V end lost 6 bases, the J end lost 0 bases, and 12 bases lay between the germline ends. The CDR3 runs to 14 residues. The germline V gene encodes CDR1 SQVTM and CDR2 ANQGSEA. The CDR3: CSVIEAVSNQPQHF. In nucleotides, the CDR3 is TGCAGCGTCATCGAAGCAGTTAGCAATCAGCCCCAGCATTTT.

This clone was seen a handful of times. This rearrangement joins TRBV4-3 to TRBJ1-2; a weak D match, TRBD1 (6 bases). Trimming took off 1 base at V and 5 bases at J, with 11 bases between the two ends. Germline assignment: CDR1 LGHNA and CDR2 YSLEER. CDR3 length: 14 amino acids. CDR3 bases: TGCGCCAGCAGCCAAGGTGCGACAGGATATGGCTACACCTTC. Its translation is CASSQGATGYGYTF.

This chain connects TRBV2 to TRBJ2-1, with TRBD2 matching 7 bases. Per the germline V gene, CDR1 is SNHLY and CDR2 is FYNNEI. Trimming cost V 4 bases and J 9 bases; bases outside gene matches: 6. The CDR3 extends over 13 amino acids. CDR3 sequence: CASSGAGAGEQFF. The CDR3 DNA sequence: TGTGCCAGCAGTGGGGCGGGAGCGGGTGAGCAGTTCTTC.

This rearrangement joins TRBV5-1 to TRBJ2-1; TRBD1 agrees at 10 bases. CDR1 is SGHRS and CDR2 is YFSETQ in the germline V gene. V lost 4 bases and J lost 1; bases outside the gene matches: 2. This CDR3 is 15 amino acids long. Here the CDR3 DNA reads TGCGCCAGCAGCGCGGGACAGGGGTCCTACAATGAGCAGTTCTTC. This gives the protein CASSAGQGSYNEQFF.

This clone turned up a few times. The chain links TRBV6-6 to TRBJ2-7; D not resolved. The germline V gene encodes CDR1 MNHNY and CDR2 SVGAGI (reference sequence). This CDR3 has 13 amino acids. Trimming took 2 bases from V and 3 from J, leaving 8 bases between them. The DNA for the CDR3 is TGTGCCAGCAGTTACCAGGTAGTCTACGAGCAGTACTTC. Residues: CASSYQVVYEQYF.

In its sample, this clone was seen a few times. The gene calls are TRBV6-6 and TRBJ2-7; 9 nucleotides align to TRBD2. The CDR3 has 14 amino acids. J was trimmed by 5 bases and V by 4 bases; bases with no gene match: 6. Germline lookup yields CDR1 MNHNY and CDR2 SVGAGI (reference sequence). The CDR3 is CASSFPSGDDEQYF. CDR3 nucleotide sequence: TGTGCCAGCAGTTTCCCTAGCGGGGACGACGAGCAGTACTTC.

There are a few counts of this clone. The rearrangement joins TRBV15 to TRBJ1-3; D not certain. In germline, CDR1 is LNHNV, CDR2 YYDKDF (reference sequence). Trimming took 5 bases from V and 0 from J, leaving 8 bases between them. The CDR3 consists of 14 residues. The CDR3 region is CATSPGHSGNTIYF. The CDR3 DNA is TGTGCCACCAGCCCAGGTCACTCTGGAAACACCATATATTTT.

This clone was seen a few times. The rearrangement joins TRBV15 to TRBJ2-5; D uncertain. CDR3 size: 12 residues. Trimming shortened V by 0 bases and J by 5 bases, and 4 bases separated the two germline ends. The germline V gene encodes CDR1 LNHNV and CDR2 YYDKDF (reference sequence). CDR3 amino acids: CATSRDHETQYF. The CDR3 DNA is TGTGCCACCAGCAGAGATCATGAGACCCAGTACTTC.

There are a few counts of this clone. The chain is built from TRBV11-2 and TRBJ2-1; D unresolved. Germline CDR1 and CDR2: SGHAT and FQNNGV. The CDR3 runs to 15 residues. Trimming removed 2 bases at V and 5 bases at J, with 13 bases between. The CDR3: CASSLPVTGNNEQFF. The CDR3 DNA follows: TGTGCCAGCAGCTTACCCGTCACTGGGAACAATGAGCAGTTCTTC.

This clone has more than one count but fewer than ten. The chain joins TRBV16 to TRBJ1-1, with 7 positions matching TRBD1. The junction had 5 bases not matched to a gene; V was cut back by 3 bases and J by 4 bases. Germline V gene sequence: CDR1 KGHSY, CDR2 FQNENV. The CDR3 loop spans 14 amino acids. The CDR3 spells CASSQAGGGTEAFF. The DNA for the CDR3 is TGTGCCAGCAGCCAGGCAGGGGGGGGCACTGAAGCTTTCTTT. The variable domain in full, completed from reference TRBV16 and TRBJ1-1, reads GEEVAQTPKHLVRGEGQKAKLYCAPIKGHSYVFWYQQVLKNEFKFLISFQNENVFDETGMPKERFSAKCLPNSPCSLEIQATKLEDSAVYFCASSQAGGGTEAFFGQGTRLTVV.

The chain combines TRBV15 with TRBJ2-7; D gene uncertain. The CDR3 length is 13 residues. Germline V lookup: CDR1 LNHNV, CDR2 YYDKDF (reference sequence). Deletions cut 5 bases from V and 3 bases from J, with 11 bases between. The CDR3 loop is CATSGILHYEQYF. The CDR3 nucleotides are TGTGCCACCAGCGGAATACTACACTACGAGCAGTACTTC.

The rearrangement links TRBV6-5 to TRBJ2-7; D is possibly TRBD1 or TRBD2 (5 bases each). The CDR3 runs 13 residues. The germline V and J ends were trimmed by 5 bases and 9 bases, with 17 bases remaining between them. CDR1 and CDR2 (germline): MNHEY, SVGAGI. CDR3 region: CASSRRGANGQYF. CDR3 coding DNA: TGTGCCAGCAGTCGGAGAGGGGCGAACGGGCAGTACTTC.

Only a few counts were recorded for this clone. The chain is built from TRBV10-3 and TRBJ2-7; D gene ambiguous. Between the trimmed V and J ends, which lost 0 bases and 2 bases, there was a span of 5 bases. Per the germline V gene, CDR1 is ENHRY and CDR2 is SYGVKD. The CDR3 has 13 amino acids. The CDR3 loop is CAISESGTYEQYF. As DNA, the CDR3 is TGTGCCATCAGTGAGTCAGGGACCTACGAGCAGTACTTC.

CDR3 sequence (DNA): TGTGCCAGCACCCGTGCGGGGACAGCCTCCTACGAGCAGTACTTC. The encoded protein is CASTRAGTASYEQYF. The V gene is TRBV2, the J gene TRBJ2-7; TRBD1 might be the D (7 bases). Germline assignment: CDR1 SNHLY and CDR2 FYNNEI. This CDR3 comprises 15 residues. Trimming pared 7 bases from V and 0 bases from J, leaving 16 bases between.

J is TRBJ2-5 and V is TRBV15, with 10 nucleotides matching TRBD2. This CDR3 is 15 amino acids long. Germline V CDR1 and CDR2: LNHNV, YYDKDF (reference sequence). Trimming took 3 bases from V and 7 from J; bases not matched to a gene: 8. CDR3 region: CATSRPSGSVVTQYF. CDR3 nucleotides: TGTGCCACCAGCAGGCCTAGCGGGAGTGTGGTGACCCAGTACTTC.

This clone turned up a few times. This chain joins TRBV19 and TRBJ2-7; 9 bases match TRBD2. Germline CDR1 is LNHDA and CDR2 is SQIVND (reference sequence). V lost 4 bases, J lost 6 bases, and 7 bases stayed unmatched. This CDR3 comprises 14 residues. The DNA for the CDR3 is TGTGCCAGTAGTACCGGGACTAGCCTCTTCGAGCAGTACTTC. It encodes CASSTGTSLFEQYF.

On this clone itself: Additional DNA sequences in this sample encode the identical CDR3. V gene TRBV6-6 combines with J gene TRBJ2-3; D gene uncertain. V was trimmed by 0 bases and J by 5 bases, leaving 9 bases between them. This CDR3 comprises 14 residues. CDR1 is MNHNY and CDR2 is SVGAGI in the germline V gene (reference sequence). The CDR3, as DNA: TGTGCCAGCAGTTACTCGGCCCTAGGAGATACGCAGTATTTT. It translates to CASSYSALGDTQYF.